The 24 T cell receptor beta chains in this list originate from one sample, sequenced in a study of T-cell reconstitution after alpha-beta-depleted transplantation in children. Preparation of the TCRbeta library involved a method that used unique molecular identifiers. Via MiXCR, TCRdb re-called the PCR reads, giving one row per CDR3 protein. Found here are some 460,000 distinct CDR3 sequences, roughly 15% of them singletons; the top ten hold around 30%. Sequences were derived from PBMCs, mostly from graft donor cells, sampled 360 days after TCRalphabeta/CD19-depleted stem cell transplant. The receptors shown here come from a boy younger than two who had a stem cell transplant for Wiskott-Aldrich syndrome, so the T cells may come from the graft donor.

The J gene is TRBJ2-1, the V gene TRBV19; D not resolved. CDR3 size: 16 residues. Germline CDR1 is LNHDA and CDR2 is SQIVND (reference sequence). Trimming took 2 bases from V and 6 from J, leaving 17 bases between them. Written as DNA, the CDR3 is TGTGCCAGTAGTATAAACGGGCTACTTCATTCCAATGAGCAGTTCTTC. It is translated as CASSINGLLHSNEQFF.

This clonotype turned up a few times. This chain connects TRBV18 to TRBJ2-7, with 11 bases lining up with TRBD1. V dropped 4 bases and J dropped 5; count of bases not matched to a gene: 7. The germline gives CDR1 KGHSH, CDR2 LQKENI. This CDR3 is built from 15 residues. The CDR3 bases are TGTGCCAGCTCACTGATTCGGACAGGGGGCAACGAGCAGTACTTC. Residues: CASSLIRTGGNEQYF.

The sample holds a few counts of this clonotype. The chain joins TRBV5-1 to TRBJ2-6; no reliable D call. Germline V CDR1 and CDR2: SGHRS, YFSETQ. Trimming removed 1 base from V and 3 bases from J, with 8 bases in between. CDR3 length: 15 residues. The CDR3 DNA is TGCGCCAGCAGCTTGCCCAGTTTTGGGGCCAACGTCCTGACTTTC. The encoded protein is CASSLPSFGANVLTF.

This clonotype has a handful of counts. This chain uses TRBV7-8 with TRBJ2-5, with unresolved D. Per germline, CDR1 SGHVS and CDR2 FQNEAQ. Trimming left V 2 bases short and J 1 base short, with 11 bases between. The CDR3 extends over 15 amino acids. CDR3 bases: TGTGCCAGCAGCTTATGGGGAACCTCCCAAGAGACCCAGTACTTC. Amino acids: CASSLWGTSQETQYF.

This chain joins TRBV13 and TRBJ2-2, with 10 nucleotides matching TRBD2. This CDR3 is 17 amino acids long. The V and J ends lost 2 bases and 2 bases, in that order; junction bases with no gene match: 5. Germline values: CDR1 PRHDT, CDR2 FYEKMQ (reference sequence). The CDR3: CASSLSLAGANTGELFF. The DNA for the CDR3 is TGTGCCAGCAGCTTATCGCTAGCGGGAGCCAACACCGGGGAGCTGTTTTTT.

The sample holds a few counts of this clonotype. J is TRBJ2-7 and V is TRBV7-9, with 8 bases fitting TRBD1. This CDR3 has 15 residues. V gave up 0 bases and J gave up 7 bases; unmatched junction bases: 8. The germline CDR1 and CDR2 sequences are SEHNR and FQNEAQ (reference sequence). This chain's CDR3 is CASSLAGTGGGEQYF. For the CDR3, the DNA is TGTGCCAGCAGCTTAGCAGGAACAGGGGGTGGGGAGCAGTACTTC.

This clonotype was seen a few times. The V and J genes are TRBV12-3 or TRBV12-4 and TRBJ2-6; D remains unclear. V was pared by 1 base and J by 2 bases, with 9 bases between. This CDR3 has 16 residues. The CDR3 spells CASSLEVQPGANVLTF. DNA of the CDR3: TGTGCCAGCAGTTTAGAGGTACAGCCTGGGGCCAACGTCCTGACTTTC.

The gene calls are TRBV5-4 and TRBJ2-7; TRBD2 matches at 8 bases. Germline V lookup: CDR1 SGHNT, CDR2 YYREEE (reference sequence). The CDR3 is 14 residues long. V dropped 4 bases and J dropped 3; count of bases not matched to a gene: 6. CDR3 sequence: CASSMGLVGYEQYF. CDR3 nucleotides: TGTGCCAGCAGCATGGGACTAGTGGGCTACGAGCAGTACTTC.

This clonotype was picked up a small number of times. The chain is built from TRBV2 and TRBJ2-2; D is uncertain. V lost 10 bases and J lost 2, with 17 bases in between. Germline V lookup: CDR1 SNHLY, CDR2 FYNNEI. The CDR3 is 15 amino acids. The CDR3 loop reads CAIRVGSFNTGELFF. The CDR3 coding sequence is TGTGCCATTCGGGTCGGATCTTTTAACACCGGGGAGCTGTTTTTT.

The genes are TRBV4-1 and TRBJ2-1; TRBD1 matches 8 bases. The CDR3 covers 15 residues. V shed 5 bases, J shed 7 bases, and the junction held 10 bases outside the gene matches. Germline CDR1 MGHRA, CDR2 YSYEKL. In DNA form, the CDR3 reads TGCGCCAGCAGCGGAACCGGGACAGGAGGTAATGAGCAGTTCTTC. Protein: CASSGTGTGGNEQFF.

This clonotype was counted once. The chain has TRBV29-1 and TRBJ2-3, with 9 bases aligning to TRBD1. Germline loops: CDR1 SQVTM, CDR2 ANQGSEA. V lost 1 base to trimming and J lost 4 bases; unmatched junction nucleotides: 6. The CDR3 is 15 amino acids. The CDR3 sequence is CSVEVTDRGSDTQYF. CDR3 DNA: TGCAGCGTTGAAGTAACCGACAGGGGGTCAGATACGCAGTATTTT.

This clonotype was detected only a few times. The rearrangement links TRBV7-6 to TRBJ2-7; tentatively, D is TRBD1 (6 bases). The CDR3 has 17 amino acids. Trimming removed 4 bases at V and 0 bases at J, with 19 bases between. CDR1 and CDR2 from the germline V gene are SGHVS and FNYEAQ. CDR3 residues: CASSSFPPGQGSYEQYF. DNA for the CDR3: TGTGCCAGCAGCTCCTTCCCACCGGGACAAGGCTCCTACGAGCAGTACTTC.

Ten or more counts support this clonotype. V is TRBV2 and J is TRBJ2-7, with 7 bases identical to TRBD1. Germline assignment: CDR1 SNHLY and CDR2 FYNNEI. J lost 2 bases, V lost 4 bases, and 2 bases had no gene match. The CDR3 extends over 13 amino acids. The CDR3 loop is CASSGDSAYEQYF. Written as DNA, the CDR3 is TGTGCCAGCAGTGGGGACAGCGCCTACGAGCAGTACTTC.

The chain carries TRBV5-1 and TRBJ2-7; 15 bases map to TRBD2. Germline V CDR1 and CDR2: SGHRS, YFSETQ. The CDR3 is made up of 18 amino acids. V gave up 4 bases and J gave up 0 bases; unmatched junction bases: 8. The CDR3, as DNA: TGCGCCAGCAGCCTCGGACTAGCGGGAGGGCCGAGCTCCTACGAGCAGTACTTC. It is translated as CASSLGLAGGPSSYEQYF.

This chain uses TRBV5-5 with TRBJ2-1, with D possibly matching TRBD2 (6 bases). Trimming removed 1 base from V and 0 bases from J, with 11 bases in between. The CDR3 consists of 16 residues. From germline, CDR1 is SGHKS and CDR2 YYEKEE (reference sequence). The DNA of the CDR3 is TGTGCCAGCAGCTTGAGAACCGGGGGCTCCTACAATGAGCAGTTCTTC. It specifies CASSLRTGGSYNEQFF.

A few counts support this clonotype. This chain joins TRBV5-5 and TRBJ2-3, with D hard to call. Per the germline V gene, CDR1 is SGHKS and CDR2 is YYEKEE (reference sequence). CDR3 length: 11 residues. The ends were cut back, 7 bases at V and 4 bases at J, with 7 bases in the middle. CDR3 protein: CASLGADTQYF. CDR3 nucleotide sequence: TGTGCCAGCTTAGGAGCAGATACGCAGTATTTT.

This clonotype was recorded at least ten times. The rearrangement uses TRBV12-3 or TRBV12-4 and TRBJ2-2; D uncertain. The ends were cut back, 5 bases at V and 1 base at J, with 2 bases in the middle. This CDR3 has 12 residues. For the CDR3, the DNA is TGTGCCAGCAGTCAGAACACCGGGGAGCTGTTTTTT. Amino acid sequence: CASSQNTGELFF.

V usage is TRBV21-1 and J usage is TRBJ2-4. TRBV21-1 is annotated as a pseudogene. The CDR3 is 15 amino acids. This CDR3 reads CASSRGSLAKNIQYF. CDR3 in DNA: TGTGCCAGCAGCCGCGGCAGTCTAGCCAAAAACATTCAGTACTTC.

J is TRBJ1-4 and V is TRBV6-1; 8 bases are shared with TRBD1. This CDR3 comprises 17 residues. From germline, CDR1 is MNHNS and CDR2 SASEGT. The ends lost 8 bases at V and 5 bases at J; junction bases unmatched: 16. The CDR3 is CASDRGILGPSNEKLFF. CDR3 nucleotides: TGTGCCAGCGACAGGGGTATTTTGGGTCCTTCCAATGAAAAACTGTTTTTT.

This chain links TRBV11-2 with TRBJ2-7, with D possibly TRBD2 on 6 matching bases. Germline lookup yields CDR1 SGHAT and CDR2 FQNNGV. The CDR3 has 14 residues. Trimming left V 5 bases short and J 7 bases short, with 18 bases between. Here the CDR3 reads CASSRPGVGGEQYF. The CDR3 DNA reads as TGTGCCAGCAGCCGCCCGGGGGTGGGGGGAGAGCAGTACTTC.

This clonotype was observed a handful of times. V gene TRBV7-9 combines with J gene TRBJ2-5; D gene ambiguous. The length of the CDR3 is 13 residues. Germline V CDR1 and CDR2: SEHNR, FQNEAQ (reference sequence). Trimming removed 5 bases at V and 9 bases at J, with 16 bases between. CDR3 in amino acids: CASSQRLVEAQYF. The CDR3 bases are TGTGCCAGCAGCCAGAGGCTGGTTGAGGCCCAGTACTTC.

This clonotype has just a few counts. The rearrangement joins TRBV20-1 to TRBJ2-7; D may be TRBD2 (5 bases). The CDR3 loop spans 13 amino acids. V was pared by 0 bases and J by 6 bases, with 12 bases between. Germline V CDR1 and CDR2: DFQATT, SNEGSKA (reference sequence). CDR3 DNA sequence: TGCAGTGCTAGAGATCGAGGGTTTGGCGAGCAGTACTTC. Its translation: CSARDRGFGEQYF.

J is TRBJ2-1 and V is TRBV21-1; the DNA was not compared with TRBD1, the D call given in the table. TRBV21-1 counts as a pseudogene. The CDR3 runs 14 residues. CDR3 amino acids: CASSKWDGYNEQFF. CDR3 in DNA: TGTGCCAGCAGCAAATGGGACGGCTACAATGAGCAGTTCTTC.

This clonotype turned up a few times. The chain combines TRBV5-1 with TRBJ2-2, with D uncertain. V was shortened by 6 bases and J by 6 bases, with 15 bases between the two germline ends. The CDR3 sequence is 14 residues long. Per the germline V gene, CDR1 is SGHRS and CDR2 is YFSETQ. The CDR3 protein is CASKCPHRPGELFF. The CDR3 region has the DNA TGCGCCAGCAAGTGCCCTCATAGACCCGGGGAGCTGTTTTTT.